This TCR beta chain was recovered during a study of memory CD4+ T cells and cytomegalovirus serostatus. Study as a whole: Donors were healthy Belgian adults, 9 or 10 CMV seropositive and roughly 25 seronegative. General observations from the study: Each of fewer than 80 CMV-associated TCRbeta sequences occurred in one to five individuals.

This CDR3 contains 16 residues. V dropped 0 bases and J dropped 4 bases, with 16 bases sitting between them. CDR1 SGHTS and CDR2 YDEGEE come from the germline V gene. The sort gate was single viable CD3+CD4+CD8-CD45RO+ cells for memory CD4+ T cells. CMV serostatus came from serum IgG against pp150, pp28, p38, p52. Measured with immunoSEQ multiplex PCR; TCRdb has only the in-frame clones, and not every one. The sample has 35,000 to 45,000 clones, 70% to 80% seen once. Notes on this clone: Its antigen is still unknown.

Material: memory CD4+ T cells from blood. This TCR was sampled from an adult in good health and CMV-seronegative. The chain carries TRBV5-8 and TRBJ2-5, with D perhaps being TRBD1 or TRBD2 (5 bases each). CDR3 in amino acids: CASSLGGTSRRETQYF. CDR3 coding DNA: TGTGCCAGCAGCTTGGGGGGGACCTCAAGGCGAGAGACCCAGTACTTC.